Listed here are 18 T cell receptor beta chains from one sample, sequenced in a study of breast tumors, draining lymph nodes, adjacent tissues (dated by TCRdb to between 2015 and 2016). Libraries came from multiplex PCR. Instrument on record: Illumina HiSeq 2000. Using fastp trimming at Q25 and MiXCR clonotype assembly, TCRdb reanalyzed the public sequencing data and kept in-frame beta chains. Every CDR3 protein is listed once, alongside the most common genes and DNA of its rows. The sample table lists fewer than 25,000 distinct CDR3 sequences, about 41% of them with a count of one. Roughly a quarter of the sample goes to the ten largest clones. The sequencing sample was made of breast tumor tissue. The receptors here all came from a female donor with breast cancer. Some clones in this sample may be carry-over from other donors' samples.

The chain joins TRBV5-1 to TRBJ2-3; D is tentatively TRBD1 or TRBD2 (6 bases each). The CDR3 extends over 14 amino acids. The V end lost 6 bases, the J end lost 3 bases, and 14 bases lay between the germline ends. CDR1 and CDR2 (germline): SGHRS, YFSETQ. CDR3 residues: CASNSRGATDTQYF. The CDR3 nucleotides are TGCGCCAGCAATTCGAGGGGGGCGACAGATACGCAGTATTTT.

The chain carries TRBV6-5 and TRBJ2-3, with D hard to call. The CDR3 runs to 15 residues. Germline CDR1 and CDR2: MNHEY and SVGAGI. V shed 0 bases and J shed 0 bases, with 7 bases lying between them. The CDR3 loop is CASSYSLGSTDTQYF. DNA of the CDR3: TGTGCCAGCAGTTACTCGTTAGGTAGCACAGATACGCAGTATTTT.

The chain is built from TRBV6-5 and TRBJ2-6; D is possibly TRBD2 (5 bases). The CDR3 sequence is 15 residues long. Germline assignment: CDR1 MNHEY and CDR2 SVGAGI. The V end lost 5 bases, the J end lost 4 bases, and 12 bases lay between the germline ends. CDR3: CASSRGGTGANVLTF. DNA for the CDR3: TGTGCCAGCAGTCGGGGTGGAACGGGGGCCAACGTCCTGACTTTC.

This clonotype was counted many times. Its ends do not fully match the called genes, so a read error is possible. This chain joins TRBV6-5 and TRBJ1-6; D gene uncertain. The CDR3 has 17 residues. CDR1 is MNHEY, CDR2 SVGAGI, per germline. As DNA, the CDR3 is TGTGCCAGCAGTCACTCGGCGCCAAGCTCCTATAATTCACCCCTCCACTTT. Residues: CASSHSAPSSYNSPLHF.

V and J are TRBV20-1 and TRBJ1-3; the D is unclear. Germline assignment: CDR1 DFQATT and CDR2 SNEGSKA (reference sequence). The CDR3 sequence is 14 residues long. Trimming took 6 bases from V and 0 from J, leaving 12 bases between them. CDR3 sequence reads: CSAYDVYSGNTIYF. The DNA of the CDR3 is TGCAGTGCATACGACGTTTACTCTGGAAACACCATATATTTT.

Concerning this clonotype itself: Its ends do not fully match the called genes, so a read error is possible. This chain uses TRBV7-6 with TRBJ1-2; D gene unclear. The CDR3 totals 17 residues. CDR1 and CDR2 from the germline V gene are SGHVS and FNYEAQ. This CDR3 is CASSLHPQGSNNYGCTF. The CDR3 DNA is TGTGCCAGCAGCTTACACCCGCAAGGGAGCAATAACTATGGCTGCACCTTC. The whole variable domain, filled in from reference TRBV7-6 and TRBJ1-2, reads GAGVSQSPRYKVTKRGQDVALRCDPISGHVSLYWYRQALGQGPEFLTYFNYEAQQDKSGLPNDRFSAERPEGSISTLTIQRTEQRDSAMYRCASSLHPQGSNNYGCTFGSGTRLTVV.

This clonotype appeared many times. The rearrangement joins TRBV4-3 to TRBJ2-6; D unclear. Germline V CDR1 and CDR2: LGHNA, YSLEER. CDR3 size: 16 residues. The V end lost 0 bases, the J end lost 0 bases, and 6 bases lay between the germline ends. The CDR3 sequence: CASSQDQTSGANVLTF. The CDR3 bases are TGCGCCAGCAGCCAAGACCAAACCTCTGGGGCCAACGTCCTGACTTTC.

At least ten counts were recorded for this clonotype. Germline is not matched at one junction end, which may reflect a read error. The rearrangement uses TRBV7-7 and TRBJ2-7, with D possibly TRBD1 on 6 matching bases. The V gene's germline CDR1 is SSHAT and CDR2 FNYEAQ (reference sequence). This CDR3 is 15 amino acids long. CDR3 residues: CASSLEAGVGYEQYF. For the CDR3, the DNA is TGTGCTAGCAGCTTAGAGGCAGGGGTTGGGTACGAGCAGTACTTC.

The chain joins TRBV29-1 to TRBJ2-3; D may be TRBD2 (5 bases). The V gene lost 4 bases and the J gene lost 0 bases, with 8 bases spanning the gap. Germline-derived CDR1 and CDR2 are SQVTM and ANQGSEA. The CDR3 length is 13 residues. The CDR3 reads CSVGESSTDTQYF. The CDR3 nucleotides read TGCAGCGTTGGGGAGTCTAGCACAGATACGCAGTATTTT.

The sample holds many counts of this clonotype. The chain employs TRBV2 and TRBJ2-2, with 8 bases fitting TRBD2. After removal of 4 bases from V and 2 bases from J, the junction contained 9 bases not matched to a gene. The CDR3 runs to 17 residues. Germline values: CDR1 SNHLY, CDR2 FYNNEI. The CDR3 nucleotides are TGTGCCAGCAGTGTTGGTGGGAGCGGGAGTAACACCGGGGAGCTGTTTTTT. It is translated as CASSVGGSGSNTGELFF.

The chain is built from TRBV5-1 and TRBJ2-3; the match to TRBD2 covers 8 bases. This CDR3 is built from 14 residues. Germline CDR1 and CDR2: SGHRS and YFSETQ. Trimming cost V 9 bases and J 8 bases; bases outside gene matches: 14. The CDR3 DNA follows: TGCGCCACACGCGCAGCGGGGGCATTAGGTACGCAGTATTTT. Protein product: CATRAAGALGTQYF.

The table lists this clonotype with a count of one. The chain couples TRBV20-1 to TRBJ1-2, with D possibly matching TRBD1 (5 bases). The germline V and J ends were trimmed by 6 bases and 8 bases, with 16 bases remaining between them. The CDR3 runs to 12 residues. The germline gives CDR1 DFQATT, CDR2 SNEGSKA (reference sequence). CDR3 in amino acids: CSARAGMEGYTF. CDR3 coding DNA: TGCAGTGCCCGAGCAGGGATGGAGGGCTACACCTTC.

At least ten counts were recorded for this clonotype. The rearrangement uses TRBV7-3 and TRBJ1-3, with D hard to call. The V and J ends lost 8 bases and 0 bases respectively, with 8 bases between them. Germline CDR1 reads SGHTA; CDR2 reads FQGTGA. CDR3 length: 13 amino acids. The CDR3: CASEGCSGNTIYF. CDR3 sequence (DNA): TGTGCCAGCGAGGGTTGCTCTGGAAACACCATATATTTT.

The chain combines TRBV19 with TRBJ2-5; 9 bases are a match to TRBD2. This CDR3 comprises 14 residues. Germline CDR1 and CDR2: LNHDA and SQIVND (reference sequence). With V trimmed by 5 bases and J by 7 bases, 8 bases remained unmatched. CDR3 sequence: CASSRLAGSGTQYF. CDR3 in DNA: TGTGCCAGTAGTCGGCTAGCGGGATCCGGGACCCAGTACTTC.

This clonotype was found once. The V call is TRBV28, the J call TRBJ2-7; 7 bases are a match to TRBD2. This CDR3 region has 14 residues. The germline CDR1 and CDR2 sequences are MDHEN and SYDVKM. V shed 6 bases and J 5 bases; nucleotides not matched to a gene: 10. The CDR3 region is CASRPGTNAHEQYF. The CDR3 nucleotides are TGTGCCAGCAGACCCGGGACTAACGCCCACGAGCAGTACTTC.

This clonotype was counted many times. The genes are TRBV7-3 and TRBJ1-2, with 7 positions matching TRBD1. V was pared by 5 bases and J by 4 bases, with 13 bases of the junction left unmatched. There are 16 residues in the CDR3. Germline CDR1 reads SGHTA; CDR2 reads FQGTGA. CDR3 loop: CASSVQAGGGVYGYTF. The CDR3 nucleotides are TGTGCCAGCAGCGTCCAAGCAGGGGGGGGCGTCTATGGCTACACCTTC.

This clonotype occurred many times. CDR3: CASSLVGRNHYGYTF. CDR3 in DNA: TGTGCCAGCAGTTTAGTGGGACGGAATCACTATGGCTACACCTTC. V is TRBV12-3 or TRBV12-4 and J is TRBJ1-2, with D possibly matching TRBD1 (5 bases). Trimming took off 1 base at V and 3 bases at J, with 12 bases between the two ends. This CDR3 contains 15 residues.

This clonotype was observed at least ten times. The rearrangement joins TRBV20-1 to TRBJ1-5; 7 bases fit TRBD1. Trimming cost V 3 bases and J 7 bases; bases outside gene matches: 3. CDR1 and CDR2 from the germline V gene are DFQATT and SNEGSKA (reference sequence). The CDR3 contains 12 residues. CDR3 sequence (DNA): TGCAGTGCTAGGACAGGGAGCCAGCCCCAGCATTTT. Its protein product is CSARTGSQPQHF.